This T cell receptor beta chain was retrieved from a study of CD8+CD57+ T cells in acquired aplastic anemia. The wider study: The average for DNA from sorted CD4+ and CD8+ cells was about 2.9 ug.

CDR1 LGHNT and CDR2 FRNRAP come from the germline V gene. The V segment lost 6 bases and the J segment 2 bases; nucleotides outside the gene matches: 5. CDR3 length equals 14 residues. The template for TCR beta VDJ and CDR3 sequence profiling was genomic DNA. Each CDR3 protein is one row after TCRdb ran MiXCR on the reads. In the table there are 450,000 to 550,000 distinct CDR3 sequences, around 30% of which are singletons. Those patients picked for sequencing had displayed CD8+CD57+ cell expansion on flow cytometry. V is TRBV12-5 and J is TRBJ1-2, with TRBD1 matching over 8 bases. Sequenced: sorted CD4+, CD8+, or CD8+CD57+ T cells (not recorded which) from PBMCs. The origin of this receptor is a human donor with aplastic anemia. CDR3 nucleotides: TGTGCTAGTGGCCTCGGACAGGGAAACTATGGCTACACCTTC. This sequence encodes CASGLGQGNYGYTF.